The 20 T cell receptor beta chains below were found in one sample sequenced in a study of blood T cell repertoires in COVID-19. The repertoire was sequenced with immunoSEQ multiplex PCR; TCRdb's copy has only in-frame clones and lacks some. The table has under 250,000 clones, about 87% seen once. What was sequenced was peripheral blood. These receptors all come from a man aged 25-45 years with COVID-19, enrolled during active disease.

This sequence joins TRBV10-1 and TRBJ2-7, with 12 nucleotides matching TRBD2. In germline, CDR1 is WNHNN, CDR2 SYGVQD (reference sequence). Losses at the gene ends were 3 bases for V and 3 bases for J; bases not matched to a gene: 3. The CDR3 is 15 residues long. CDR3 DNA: TGCGCCAGCAGTGACCGGACTAGCGGGATCTACGAGCAGTACTTC. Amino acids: CASSDRTSGIYEQYF.

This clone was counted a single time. The CDR3 loop is CASSLARTGGGYTF. DNA of the CDR3: TGTGCCAGCAGCTTGGCCAGGACAGGGGGCGGCTACACCTTC. The V call is TRBV5-4, the J call TRBJ1-2; 11 bases agree with TRBD1. Germline loops: CDR1 SGHNT, CDR2 YYREEE (reference sequence). Trimming took 0 bases from V and 8 from J; bases not matched to a gene: 3. The CDR3 has 14 residues.

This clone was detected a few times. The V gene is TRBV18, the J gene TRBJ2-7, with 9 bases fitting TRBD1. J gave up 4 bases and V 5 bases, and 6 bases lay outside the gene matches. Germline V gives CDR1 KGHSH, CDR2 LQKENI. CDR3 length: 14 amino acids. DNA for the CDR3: TGTGCCAGCTCAACGGGACAGGGCTTGTACGAGCAGTACTTC. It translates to CASSTGQGLYEQYF. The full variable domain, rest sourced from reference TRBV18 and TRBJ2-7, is NAGVMQNPRHLVRRRGQEARLRCSPMKGHSHVYWYRQLPEEGLKFMVYLQKENIIDESGMPKERFSAEFPKEGPSILRIQQVVRGDSAAYFCASSTGQGLYEQYFGPGTRLTVT.

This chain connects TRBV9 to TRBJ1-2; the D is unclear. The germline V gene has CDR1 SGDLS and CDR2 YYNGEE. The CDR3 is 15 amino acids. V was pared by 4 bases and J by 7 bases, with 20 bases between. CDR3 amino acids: CASSPGSAILGGYTF. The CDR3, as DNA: TGTGCCAGCAGCCCGGGGTCGGCTATACTAGGTGGCTACACCTTC.

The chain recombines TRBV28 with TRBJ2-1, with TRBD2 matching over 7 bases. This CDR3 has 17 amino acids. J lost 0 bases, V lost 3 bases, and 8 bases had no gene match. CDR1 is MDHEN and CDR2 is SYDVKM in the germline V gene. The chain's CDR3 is CASSFLGLAASYNEQFF. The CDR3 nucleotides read TGTGCCAGCAGTTTTCTTGGCCTAGCGGCCTCCTACAATGAGCAGTTCTTC.

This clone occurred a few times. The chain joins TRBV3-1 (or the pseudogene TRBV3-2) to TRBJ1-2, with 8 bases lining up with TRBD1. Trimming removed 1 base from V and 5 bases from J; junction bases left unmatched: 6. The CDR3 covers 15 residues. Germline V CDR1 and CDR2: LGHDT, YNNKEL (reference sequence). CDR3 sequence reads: CASSQVGDRSYGYTF. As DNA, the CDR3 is TGTGCCAGCAGCCAAGTGGGGGACAGGTCTTATGGCTACACCTTC.

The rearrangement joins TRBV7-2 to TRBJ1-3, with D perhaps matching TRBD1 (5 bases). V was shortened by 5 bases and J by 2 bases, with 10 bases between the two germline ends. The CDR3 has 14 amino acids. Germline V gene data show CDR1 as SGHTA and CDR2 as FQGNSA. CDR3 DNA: TGTGCCAGCAGCCTGGGCAGGGCTGGAAACACCATATATTTT. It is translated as CASSLGRAGNTIYF.

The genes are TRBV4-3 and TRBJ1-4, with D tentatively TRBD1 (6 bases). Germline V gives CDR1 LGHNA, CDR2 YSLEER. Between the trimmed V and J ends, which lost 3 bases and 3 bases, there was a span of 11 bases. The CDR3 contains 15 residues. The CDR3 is CASSHPRGPNEKLFF. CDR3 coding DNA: TGCGCCAGCAGCCATCCCAGGGGACCTAATGAAAAACTGTTTTTT.

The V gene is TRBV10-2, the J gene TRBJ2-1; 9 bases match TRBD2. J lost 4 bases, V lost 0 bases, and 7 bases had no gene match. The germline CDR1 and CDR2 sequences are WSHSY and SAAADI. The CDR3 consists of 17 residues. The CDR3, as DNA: TGCGCCAGCAGTGAGTCGGCTAGCGGGAATATATACAATGAGCAGTTCTTC. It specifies CASSESASGNIYNEQFF.

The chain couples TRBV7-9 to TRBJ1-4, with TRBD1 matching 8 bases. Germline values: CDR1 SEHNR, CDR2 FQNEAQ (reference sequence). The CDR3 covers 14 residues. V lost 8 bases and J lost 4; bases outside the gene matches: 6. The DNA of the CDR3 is TGTGCCAGCGGCCTACAGGGGGGTAATGAAAAACTGTTTTTT. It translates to CASGLQGGNEKLFF.

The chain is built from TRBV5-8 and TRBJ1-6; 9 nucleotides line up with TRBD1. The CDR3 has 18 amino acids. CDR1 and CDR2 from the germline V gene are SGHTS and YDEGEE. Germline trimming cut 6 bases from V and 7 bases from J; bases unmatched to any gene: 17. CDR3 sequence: CASIPLGQGTLRNSPLHF. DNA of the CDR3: TGTGCCAGCATCCCCCTCGGACAGGGGACTTTGAGGAATTCACCCCTCCACTTT.

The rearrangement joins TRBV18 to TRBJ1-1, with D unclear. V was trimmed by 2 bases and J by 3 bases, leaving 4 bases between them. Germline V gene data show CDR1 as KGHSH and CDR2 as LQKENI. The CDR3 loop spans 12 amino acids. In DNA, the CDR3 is TGTGCCAGCTCACCATTAGACACTGAAGCTTTCTTT. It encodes CASSPLDTEAFF.

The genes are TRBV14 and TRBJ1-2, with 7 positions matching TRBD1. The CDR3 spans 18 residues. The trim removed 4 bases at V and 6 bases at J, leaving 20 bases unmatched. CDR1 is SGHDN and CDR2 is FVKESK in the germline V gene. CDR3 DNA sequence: TGTGCCAGCAGCCCTTTAAAGAAGTTATCCGGGACAGCGGATGGCTACACCTTC. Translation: CASSPLKKLSGTADGYTF.

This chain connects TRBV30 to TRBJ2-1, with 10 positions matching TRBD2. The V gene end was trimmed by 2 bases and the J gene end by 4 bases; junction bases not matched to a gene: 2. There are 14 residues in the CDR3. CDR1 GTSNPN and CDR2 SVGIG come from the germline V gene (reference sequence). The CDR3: CAWSSGRAYNEQFF. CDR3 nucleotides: TGTGCCTGGAGTAGCGGGAGGGCTTACAATGAGCAGTTCTTC.

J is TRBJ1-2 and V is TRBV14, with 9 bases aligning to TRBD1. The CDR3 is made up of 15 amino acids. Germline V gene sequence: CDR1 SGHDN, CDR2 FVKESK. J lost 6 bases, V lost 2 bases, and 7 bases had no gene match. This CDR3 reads CASSQFTGGADGYTF. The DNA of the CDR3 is TGTGCCAGCAGCCAATTTACAGGGGGCGCCGATGGCTACACCTTC.

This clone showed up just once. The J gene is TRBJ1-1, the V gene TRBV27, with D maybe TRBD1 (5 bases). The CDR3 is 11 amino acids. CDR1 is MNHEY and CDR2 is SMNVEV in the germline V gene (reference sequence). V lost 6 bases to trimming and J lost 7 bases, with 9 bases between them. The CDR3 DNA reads TGTGCCAGCAGCCAGGGCCTTGAAGCTTTCTTT. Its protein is CASSQGLEAFF.

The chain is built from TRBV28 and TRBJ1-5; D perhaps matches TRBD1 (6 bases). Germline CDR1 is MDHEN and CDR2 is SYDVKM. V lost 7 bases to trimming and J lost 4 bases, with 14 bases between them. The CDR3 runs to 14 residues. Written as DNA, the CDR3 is TGTGCCAGCACACGGGGGGGCATTAATCAGCCCCAGCATTTT. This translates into CASTRGGINQPQHF.

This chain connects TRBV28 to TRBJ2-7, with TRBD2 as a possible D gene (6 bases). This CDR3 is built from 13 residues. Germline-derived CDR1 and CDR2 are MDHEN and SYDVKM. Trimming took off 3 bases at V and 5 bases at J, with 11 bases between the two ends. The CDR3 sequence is CASSLAGLNEQYF. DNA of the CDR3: TGTGCCAGCAGTTTGGCGGGACTCAACGAGCAGTACTTC. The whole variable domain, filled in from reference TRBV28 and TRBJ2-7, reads DVKVTQSSRYLVKRTGEKVFLECVQDMDHENMFWYRQDPGLGLRLIYFSYDVKMKEKGDIPEGYSVSREKKERFSLILESASTNQTSMYLCASSLAGLNEQYFGPGTRLTVT.

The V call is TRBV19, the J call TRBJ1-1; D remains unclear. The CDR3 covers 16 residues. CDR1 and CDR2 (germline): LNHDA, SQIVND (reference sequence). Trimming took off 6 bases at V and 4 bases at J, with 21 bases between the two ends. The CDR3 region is CASRIREWGRGTEAFF. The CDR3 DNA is TGTGCCAGTAGAATCCGGGAGTGGGGTCGAGGCACTGAAGCTTTCTTT. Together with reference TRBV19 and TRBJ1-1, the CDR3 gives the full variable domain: DGGITQSPKYLFRKEGQNVTLSCEQNLNHDAMYWYRQDPGQGLRLIYYSQIVNDFQKGDIAEGYSVSREKKESFPLTVTSAQKNPTAFYLCASRIREWGRGTEAFFGQGTRLTVV.

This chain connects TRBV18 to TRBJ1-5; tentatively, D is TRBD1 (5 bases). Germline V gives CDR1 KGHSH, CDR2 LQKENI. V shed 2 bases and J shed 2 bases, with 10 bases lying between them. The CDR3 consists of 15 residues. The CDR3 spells CASSPTTGGNQPQHF. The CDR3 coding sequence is TGTGCCAGCTCACCAACAACGGGGGGCAATCAGCCCCAGCATTTT.